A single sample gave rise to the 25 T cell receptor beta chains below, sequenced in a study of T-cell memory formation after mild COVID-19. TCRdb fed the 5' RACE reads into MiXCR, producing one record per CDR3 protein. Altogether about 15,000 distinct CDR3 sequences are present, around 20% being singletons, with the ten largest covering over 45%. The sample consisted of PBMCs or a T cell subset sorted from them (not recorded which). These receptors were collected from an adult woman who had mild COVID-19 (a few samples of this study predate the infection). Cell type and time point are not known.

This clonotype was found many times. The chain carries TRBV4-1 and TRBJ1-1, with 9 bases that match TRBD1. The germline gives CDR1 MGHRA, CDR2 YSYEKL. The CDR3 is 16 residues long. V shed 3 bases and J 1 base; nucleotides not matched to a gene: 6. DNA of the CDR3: TGCGCCAGCAGCCAGCTACCGGGACAGGGGAACACTGAAGCTTTCTTT. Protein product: CASSQLPGQGNTEAFF.

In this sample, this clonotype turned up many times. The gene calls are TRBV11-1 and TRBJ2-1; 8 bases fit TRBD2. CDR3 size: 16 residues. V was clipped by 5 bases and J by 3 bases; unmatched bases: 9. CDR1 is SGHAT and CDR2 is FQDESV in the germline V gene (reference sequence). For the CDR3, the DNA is TGTGCCAGCAGCGGATCGGGGGGGTTCTTCTACAATGAGCAGTTCTTC. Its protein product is CASSGSGGFFYNEQFF.

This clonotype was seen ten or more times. The CDR3 region is CASSLGGAQYF. DNA of the CDR3: TGTGCCAGCAGCTTAGGAGGGGCCCAGTACTTC. The chain couples TRBV13 to TRBJ2-5; tentatively, D is TRBD1 (5 bases). V lost 0 bases and J lost 9, with 5 bases in between. The CDR3 is made up of 11 amino acids. Germline V gene lookup returns CDR1 PRHDT and CDR2 FYEKMQ (reference sequence).

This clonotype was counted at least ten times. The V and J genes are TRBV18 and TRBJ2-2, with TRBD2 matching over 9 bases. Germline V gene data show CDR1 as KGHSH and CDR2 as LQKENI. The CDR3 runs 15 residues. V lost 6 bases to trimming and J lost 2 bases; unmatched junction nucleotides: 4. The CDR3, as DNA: TGTGCCAGCTCCCATAGCGGGAGTAACACCGGGGAGCTGTTTTTT. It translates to CASSHSGSNTGELFF.

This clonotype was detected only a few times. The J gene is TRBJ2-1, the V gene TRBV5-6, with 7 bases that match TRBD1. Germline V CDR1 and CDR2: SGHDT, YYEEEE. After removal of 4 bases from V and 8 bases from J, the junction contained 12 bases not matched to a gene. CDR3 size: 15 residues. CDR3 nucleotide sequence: TGTGCCAGCAGCACAAACAGGGGTCAGGGGGATGAGCAGTTCTTC. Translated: CASSTNRGQGDEQFF. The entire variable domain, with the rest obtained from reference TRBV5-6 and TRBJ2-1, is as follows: DAGVTQSPTHLIKTRGQQVTLRCSPKSGHDTVSWYQQALGQGPQFIFQYYEEEERQRGNFPDRFSGHQFPNYSSELNVNALLLGDSALYLCASSTNRGQGDEQFFGPGTRLTVL.

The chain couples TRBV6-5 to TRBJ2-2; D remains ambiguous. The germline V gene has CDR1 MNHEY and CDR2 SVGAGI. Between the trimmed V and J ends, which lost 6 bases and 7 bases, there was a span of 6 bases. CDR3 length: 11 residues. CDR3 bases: TGTGCCAGCAGGGGGTACGGGGAGCTGTTTTTT. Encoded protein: CASRGYGELFF.

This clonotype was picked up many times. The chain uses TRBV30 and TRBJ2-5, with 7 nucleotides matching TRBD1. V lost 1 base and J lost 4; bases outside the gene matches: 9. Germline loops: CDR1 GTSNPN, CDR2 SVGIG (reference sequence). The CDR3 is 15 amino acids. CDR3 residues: CAWSETGWSPETQYF. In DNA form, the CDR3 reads TGTGCCTGGAGTGAGACAGGGTGGAGTCCAGAGACCCAGTACTTC. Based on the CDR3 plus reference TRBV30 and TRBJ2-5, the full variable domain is SQTIHQWPATLVQPVGSPLSLECTVEGTSNPNLYWYRQAAGRGLQLLFYSVGIGQISSEVPQNLSASRPQDRQFILSSKKLLLSDSGFYLCAWSETGWSPETQYFGPGTRLLVL.

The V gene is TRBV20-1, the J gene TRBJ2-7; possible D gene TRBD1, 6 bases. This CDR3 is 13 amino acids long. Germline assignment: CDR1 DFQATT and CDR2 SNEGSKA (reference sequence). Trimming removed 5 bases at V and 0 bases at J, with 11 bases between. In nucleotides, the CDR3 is TGCAGTGCTCGGGACATCAGCTCCTACGAGCAGTACTTC. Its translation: CSARDISSYEQYF.

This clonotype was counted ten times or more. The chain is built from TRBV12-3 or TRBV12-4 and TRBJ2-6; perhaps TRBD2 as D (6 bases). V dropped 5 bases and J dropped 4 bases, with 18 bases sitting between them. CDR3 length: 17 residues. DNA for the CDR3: TGTGCCAGCAGTGGGGATAGGAGGGGTTCGGGGGCCAACGTCCTGACTTTC. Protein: CASSGDRRGSGANVLTF.

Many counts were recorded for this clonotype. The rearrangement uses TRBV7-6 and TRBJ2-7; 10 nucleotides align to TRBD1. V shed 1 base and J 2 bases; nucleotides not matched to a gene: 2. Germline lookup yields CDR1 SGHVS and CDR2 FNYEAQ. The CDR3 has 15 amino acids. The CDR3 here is CASSLGQGATYEQYF. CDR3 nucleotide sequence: TGTGCCAGCAGCTTAGGACAGGGGGCAACCTACGAGCAGTACTTC.

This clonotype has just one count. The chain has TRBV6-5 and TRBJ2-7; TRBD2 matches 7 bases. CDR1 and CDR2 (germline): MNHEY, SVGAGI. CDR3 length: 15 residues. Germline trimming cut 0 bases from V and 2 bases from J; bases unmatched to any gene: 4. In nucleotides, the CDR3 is TGTGCCAGCAGTTACTCCCTAGCGGCGACCTACGAGCAGTACTTC. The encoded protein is CASSYSLAATYEQYF.

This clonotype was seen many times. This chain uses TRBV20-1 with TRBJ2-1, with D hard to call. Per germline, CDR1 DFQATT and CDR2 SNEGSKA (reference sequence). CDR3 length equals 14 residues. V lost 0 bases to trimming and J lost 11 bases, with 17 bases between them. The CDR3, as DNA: TGCAGTGCTAGAGATTATGGGGATAGGAGTCAGCAGTTCTTC. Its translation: CSARDYGDRSQQFF.

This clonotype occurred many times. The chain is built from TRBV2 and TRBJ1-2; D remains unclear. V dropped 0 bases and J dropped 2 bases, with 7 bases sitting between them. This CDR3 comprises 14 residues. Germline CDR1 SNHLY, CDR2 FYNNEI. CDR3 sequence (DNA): TGTGCCAGCAGTGAAGCAGGGTGGAACTATGGCTACACCTTC. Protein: CASSEAGWNYGYTF.

CDR3 residues: CASTKGANEQFF. The CDR3 DNA reads as TGTGCCAGCACCAAGGGGGCCAATGAGCAGTTCTTC. This sequence joins TRBV12-3 or TRBV12-4 and TRBJ2-1, with 7 bases matching TRBD1. Losses at the gene ends were 7 bases for V and 6 bases for J; bases not matched to a gene: 3. There are 12 residues in the CDR3.

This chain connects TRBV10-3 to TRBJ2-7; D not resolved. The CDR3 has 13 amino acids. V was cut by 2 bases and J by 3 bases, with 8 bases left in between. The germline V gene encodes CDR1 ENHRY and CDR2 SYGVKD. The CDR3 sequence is CAISEGTYYEQYV. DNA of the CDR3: TGTGCCATCAGTGAGGGCACATACTACGAGCAGTACGTC.

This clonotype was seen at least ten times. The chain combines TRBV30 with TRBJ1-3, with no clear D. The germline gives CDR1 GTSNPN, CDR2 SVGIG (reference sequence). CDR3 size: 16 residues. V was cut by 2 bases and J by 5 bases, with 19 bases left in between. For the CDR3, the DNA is TGTGCCTGGAGTCCCGGTTCGGCAGAAAGCAGAAACACCATATATTTT. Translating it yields CAWSPGSAESRNTIYF.

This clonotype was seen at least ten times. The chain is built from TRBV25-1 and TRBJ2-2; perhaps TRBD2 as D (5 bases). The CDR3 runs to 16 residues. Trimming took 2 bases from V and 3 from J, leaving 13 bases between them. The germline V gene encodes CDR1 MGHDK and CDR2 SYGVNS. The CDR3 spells CASSEAAGEYTGELFF. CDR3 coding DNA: TGTGCCAGCAGTGAAGCGGCCGGGGAATACACCGGGGAGCTGTTTTTT. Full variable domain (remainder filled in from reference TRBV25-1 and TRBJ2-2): EADIYQTPRYLVIGTGKKITLECSQTMGHDKMYWYQQDPGMELHLIHYSYGVNSTEKGDLSSESTVSRIRTEHFPLTLESARPSHTSQYLCASSEAAGEYTGELFFGEGSRLTVL.

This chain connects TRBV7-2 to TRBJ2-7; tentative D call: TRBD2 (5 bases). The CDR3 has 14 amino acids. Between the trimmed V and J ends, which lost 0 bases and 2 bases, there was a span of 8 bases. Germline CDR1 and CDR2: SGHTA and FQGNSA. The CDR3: CASSLAGNPYEQYV. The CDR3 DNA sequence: TGTGCCAGCAGCTTAGCCGGGAACCCCTACGAGCAGTACGTC.

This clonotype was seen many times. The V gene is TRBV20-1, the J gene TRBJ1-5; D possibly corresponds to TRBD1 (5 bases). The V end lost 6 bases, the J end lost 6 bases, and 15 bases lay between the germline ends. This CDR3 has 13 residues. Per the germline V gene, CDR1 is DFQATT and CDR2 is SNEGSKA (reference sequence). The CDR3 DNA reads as TGCAGTGCCCCCAGGGATTGGGGTCAGCCCCAGCATTTT. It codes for CSAPRDWGQPQHF.

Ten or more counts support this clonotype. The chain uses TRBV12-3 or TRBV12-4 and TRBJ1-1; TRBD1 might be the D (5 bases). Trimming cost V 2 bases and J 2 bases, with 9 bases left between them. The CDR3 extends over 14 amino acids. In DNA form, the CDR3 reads TGTGCCAGCAGTTTATCAGGGATCAACACTGAAGCTTTCTTT. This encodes CASSLSGINTEAFF.

The CDR3: CASSPQTAYNEQFF. CDR3 in DNA: TGTGCCAGCAGCCCTCAGACCGCCTACAATGAGCAGTTCTTC. J is TRBJ2-1 and V is TRBV7-2; no clear D gene. The V end lost 5 bases, the J end lost 2 bases, and 10 bases lay between the germline ends. Germline V gene data show CDR1 as SGHTA and CDR2 as FQGNSA. CDR3 size: 14 residues.

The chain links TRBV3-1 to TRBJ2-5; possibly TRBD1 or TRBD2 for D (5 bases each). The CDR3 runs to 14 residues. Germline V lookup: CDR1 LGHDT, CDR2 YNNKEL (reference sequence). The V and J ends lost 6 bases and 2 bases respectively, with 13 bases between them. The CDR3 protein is CASRLGTVQETQYF. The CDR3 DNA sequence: TGTGCCAGCAGGTTGGGGACCGTACAAGAGACCCAGTACTTC.

The chain's CDR3 is CASSKGQGYGYEQYF. CDR3 nucleotides: TGTGCCAGCAGCAAGGGACAGGGGTATGGCTACGAGCAGTACTTC. The chain combines TRBV7-9 with TRBJ2-7, with 10 bases lining up with TRBD1. There are 15 residues in the CDR3. Germline V gene sequence: CDR1 SEHNR, CDR2 FQNEAQ (reference sequence). V was clipped by 5 bases and J by 3 bases; unmatched bases: 7.

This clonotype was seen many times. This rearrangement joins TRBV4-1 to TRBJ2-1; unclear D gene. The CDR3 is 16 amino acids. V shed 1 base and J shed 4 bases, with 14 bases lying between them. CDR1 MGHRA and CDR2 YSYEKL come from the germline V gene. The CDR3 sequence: CASSQGAAERYNEQFF. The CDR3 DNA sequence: TGCGCCAGCAGCCAAGGGGCGGCCGAACGGTACAATGAGCAGTTCTTC.

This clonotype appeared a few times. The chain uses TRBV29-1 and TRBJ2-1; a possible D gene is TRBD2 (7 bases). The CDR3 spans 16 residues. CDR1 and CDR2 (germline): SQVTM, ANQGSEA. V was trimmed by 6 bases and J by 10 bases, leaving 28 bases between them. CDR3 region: CSVQRGGGSSAGEQFF. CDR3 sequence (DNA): TGCAGCGTGCAAAGGGGGGGGGGATCGTCCGCCGGAGAGCAGTTCTTC.